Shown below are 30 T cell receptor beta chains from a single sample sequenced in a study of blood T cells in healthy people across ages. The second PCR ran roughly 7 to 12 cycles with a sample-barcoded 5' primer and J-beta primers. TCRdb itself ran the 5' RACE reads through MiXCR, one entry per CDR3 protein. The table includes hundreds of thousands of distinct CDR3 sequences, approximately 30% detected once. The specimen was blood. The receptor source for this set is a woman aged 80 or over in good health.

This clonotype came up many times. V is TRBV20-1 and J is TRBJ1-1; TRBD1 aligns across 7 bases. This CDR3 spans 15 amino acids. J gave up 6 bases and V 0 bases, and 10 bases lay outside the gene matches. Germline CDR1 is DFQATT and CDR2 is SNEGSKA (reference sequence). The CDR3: CSARDRAGGRSEAFF. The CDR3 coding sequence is TGCAGTGCTAGAGATAGGGCAGGGGGGAGGTCTGAAGCTTTCTTT.

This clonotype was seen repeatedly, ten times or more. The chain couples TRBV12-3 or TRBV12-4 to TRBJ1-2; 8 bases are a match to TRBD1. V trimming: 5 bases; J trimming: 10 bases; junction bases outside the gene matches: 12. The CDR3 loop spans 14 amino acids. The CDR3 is CASSRAGGINDYTF. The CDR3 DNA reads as TGTGCCAGCAGTCGCGCAGGGGGCATTAACGACTACACCTTC.

Here the CDR3 reads CASSLGEIQETQYF. CDR3 in DNA: TGCGCCAGCAGCTTGGGGGAAATCCAAGAGACCCAGTACTTC. The chain carries TRBV5-1 and TRBJ2-5, with D unclear. CDR1 SGHRS and CDR2 YFSETQ come from the germline V gene. The CDR3 covers 14 residues. V was clipped by 0 bases and J by 1 base, with 7 bases between them.

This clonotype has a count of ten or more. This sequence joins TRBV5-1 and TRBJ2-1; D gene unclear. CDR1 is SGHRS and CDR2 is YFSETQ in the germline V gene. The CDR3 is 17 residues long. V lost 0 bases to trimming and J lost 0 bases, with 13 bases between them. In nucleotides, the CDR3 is TGCGCCAGCAGCTTGGAACTACTGCCGACCTCCTACAATGAGCAGTTCTTC. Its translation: CASSLELLPTSYNEQFF.

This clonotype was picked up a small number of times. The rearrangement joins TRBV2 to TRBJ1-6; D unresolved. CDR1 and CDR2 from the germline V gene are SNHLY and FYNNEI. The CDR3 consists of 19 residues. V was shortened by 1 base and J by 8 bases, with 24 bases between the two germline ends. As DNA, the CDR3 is TGTGCCAGCAGTGAAGTCGGTGGGGAAAGTCCCAATGATGATTCACCCCTCCACTTT. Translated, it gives CASSEVGGESPNDDSPLHF.

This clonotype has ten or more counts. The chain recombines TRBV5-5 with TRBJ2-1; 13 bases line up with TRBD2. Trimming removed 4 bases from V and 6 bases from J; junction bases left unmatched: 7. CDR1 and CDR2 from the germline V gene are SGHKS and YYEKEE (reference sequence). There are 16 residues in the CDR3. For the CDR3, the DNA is TGTGCCAGCAGCGGCGGGACTAGCGGGGACCCCAATGAGCAGTTCTTC. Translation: CASSGGTSGDPNEQFF.

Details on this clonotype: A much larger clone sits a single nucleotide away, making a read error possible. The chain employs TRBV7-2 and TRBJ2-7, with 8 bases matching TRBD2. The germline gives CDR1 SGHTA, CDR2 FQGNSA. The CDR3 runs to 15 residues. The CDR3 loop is CAGSLKAGDLYEQYF. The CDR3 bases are TGTGCCGGCAGCTTAAAAGCGGGGGACCTCTACGAGCAGTACTTC.

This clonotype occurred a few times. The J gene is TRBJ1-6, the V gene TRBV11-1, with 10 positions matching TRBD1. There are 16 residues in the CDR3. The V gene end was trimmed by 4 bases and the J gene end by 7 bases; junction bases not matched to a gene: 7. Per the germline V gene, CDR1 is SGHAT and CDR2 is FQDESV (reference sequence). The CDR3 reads CASSSGTGVRNSPLHF. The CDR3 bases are TGTGCCAGCAGCTCCGGGACAGGGGTTCGGAATTCACCCCTCCACTTT.

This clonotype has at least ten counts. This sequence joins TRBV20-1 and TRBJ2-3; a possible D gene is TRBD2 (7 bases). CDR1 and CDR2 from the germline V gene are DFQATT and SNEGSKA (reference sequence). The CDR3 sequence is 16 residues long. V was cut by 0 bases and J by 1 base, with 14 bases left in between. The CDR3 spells CSARDASGGGTDTQYF. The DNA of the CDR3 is TGCAGTGCTAGAGATGCCTCGGGGGGCGGCACAGATACGCAGTATTTT.

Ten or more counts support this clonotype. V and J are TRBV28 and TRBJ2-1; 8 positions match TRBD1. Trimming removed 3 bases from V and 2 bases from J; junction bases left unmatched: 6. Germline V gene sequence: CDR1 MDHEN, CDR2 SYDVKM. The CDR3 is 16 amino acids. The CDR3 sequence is CASSLARGLTYNEQFF. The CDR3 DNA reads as TGTGCCAGCAGTTTGGCCAGGGGGCTGACCTACAATGAGCAGTTCTTC.

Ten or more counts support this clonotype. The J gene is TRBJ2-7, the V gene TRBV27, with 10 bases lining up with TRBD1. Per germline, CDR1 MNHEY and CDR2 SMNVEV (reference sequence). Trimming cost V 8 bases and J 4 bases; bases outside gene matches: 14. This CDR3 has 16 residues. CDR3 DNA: TGTGCCAGCTCTTTGACCTGGGACAGGGGTCTTTACGAGCAGTACTTC. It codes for CASSLTWDRGLYEQYF.

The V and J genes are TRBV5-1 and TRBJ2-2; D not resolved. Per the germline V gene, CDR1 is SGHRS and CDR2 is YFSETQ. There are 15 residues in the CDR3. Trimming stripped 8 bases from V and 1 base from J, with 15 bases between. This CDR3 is CASSPSTGNTGELFF. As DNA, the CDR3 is TGCGCCAGTAGCCCCTCGACTGGGAACACCGGGGAGCTGTTTTTT.

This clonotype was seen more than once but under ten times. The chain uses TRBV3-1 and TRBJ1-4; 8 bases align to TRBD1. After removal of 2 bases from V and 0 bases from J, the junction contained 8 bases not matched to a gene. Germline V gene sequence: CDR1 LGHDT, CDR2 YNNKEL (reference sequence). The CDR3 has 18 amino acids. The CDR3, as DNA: TGTGCCAGCAGCCAACCGGGGACAGGCGAAACAACTAATGAAAAACTGTTTTTT. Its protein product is CASSQPGTGETTNEKLFF.

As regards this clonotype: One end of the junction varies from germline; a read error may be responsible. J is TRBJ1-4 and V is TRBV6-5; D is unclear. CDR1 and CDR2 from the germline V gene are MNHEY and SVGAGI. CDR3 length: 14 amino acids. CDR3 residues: CASSLTRTNEKRFF. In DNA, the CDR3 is TGTGCCAGCAGCTTGACTAGGACTAATGAAAAACGGTTTTTT.

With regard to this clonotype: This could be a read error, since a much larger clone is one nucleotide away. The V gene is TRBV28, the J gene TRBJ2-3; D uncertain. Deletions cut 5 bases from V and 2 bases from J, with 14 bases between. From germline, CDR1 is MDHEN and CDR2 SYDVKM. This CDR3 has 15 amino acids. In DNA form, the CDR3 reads TGTGCCAGCAGTCTAGGCAGCGCCCCCACAGATACGCAGTATTTT. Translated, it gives CASSLGSAPTDTQYF.

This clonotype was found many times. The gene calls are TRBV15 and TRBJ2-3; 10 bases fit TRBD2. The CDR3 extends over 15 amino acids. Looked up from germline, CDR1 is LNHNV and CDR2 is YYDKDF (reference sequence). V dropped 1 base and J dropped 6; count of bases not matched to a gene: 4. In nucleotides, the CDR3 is TGTGCCACCAGCAGAGCAGCGGGGGGGCAGGATACGCAGTATTTT. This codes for CATSRAAGGQDTQYF.

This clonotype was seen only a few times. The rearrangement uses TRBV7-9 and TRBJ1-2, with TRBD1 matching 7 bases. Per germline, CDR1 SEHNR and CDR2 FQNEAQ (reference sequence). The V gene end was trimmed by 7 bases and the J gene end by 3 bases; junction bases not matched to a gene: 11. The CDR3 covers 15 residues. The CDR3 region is CASNQGGDKDYGYTF. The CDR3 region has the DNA TGTGCCAGCAACCAGGGGGGGGATAAAGACTATGGCTACACCTTC.

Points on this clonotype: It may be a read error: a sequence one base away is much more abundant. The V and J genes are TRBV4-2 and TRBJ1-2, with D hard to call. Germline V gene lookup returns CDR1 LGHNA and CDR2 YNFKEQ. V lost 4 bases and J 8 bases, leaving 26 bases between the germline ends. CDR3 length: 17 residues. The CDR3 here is CASSRTGSAPPGEGYTF. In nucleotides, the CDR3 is TGTGCCAGCAGCCGAACGGGCTCCGCTCCCCCCGGAGAGGGCTACACCTTC.

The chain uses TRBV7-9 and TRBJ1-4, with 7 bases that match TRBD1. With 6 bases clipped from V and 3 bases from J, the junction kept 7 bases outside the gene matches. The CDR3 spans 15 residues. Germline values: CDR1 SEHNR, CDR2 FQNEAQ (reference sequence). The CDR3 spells CASSDPGQPNEKLFF. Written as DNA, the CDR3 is TGTGCCAGCAGTGACCCGGGACAGCCTAATGAAAAACTGTTTTTT.

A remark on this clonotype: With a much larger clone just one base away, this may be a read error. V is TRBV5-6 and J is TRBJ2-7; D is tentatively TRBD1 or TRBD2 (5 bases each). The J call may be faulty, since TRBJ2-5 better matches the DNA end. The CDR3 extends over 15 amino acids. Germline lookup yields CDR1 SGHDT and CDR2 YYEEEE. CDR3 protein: CASNPGAGKVGTQYF. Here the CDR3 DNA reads TGTGCCAGCAACCCCGGGGCGGGCAAGGTAGGGACCCAGTACTTC.

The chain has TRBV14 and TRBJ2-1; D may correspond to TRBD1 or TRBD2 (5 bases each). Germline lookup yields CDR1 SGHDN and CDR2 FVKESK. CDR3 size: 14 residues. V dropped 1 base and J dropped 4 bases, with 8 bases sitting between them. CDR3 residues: CASSQAGAYNEQFF. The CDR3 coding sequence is TGTGCCAGCAGCCAAGCCGGGGCGTACAATGAGCAGTTCTTC.

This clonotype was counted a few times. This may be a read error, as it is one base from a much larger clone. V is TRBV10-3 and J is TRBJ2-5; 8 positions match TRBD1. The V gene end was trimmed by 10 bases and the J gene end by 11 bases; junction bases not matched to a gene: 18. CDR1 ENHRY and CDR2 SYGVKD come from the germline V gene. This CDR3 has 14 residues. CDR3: CATSWTGLSDEQYF. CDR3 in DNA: TGTGCCACCTCTTGGACAGGGCTATCCGATGAGCAGTACTTC.

CDR3 bases: TGTGCCAGCAGTGTCAAAGTGAACACTGAAGCTTTCTTT. Translating it yields CASSVKVNTEAFF. The V and J genes are TRBV12-3 or TRBV12-4 and TRBJ1-1; D remains unclear. The CDR3 runs to 13 residues. V shed 5 bases and J shed 0 bases, with 7 bases lying between them.

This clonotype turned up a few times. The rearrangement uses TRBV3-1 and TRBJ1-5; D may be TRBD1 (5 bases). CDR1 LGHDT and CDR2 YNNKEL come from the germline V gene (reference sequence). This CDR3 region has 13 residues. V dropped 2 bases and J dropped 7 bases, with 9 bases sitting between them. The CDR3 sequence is CASSQSGDQPQHF. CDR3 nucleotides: TGTGCCAGCAGCCAATCGGGGGACCAGCCCCAGCATTTT.

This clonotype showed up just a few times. CDR3 sequence (DNA): TGCAGTGCTAGGCAGGGGGGAATAATCACCGGGGAGCTGTTTTTT. This translates into CSARQGGIITGELFF. The chain has TRBV20-1 and TRBJ2-2; D possibly corresponds to TRBD1 (7 bases). The ends were cut back, 3 bases at V and 4 bases at J, with 15 bases in the middle. Germline CDR1 is DFQATT and CDR2 is SNEGSKA (reference sequence). The CDR3 extends over 15 amino acids.

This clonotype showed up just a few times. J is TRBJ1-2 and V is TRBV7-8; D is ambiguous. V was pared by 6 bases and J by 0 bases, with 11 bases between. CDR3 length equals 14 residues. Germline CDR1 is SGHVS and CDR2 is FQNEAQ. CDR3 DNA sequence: TGTGCCAGCAGTCGAGAGATGGCTAACTATGGCTACACCTTC. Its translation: CASSREMANYGYTF.

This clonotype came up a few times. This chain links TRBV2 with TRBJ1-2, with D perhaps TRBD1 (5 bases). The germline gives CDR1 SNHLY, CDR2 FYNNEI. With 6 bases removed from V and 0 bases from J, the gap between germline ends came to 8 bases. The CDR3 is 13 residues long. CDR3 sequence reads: CASRTDTNYGYTF. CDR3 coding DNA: TGTGCCAGCAGGACAGACACTAACTATGGCTACACCTTC.

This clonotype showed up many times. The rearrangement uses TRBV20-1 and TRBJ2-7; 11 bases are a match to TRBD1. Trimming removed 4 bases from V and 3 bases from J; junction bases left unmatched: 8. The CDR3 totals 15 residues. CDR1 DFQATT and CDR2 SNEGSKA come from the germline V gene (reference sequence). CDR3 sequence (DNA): TGCAGTGCTACTCACGGGACAGGGGGGGGCTACGAGCAGTACTTC. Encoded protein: CSATHGTGGGYEQYF.

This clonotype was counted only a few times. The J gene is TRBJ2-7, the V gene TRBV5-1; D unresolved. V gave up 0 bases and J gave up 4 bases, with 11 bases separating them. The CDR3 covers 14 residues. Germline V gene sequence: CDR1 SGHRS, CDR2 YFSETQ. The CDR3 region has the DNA TGCGCCAGCAGCTTGGCCACCGGGTTGTACGAGCAGTACTTC. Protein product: CASSLATGLYEQYF.

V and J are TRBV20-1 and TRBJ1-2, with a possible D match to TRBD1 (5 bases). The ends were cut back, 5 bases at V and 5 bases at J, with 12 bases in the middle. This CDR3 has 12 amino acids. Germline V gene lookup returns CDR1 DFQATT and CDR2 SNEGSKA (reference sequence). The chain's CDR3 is CSAQTGGYGYTF. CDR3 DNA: TGCAGTGCTCAAACAGGAGGTTATGGCTACACCTTC.